Shown below are 10 T cell receptor beta chains from a single sample sequenced in a study of glioma-infiltrating T cells after dendritic cell vaccination. As for time point: after dendritic cell vaccination, including at tumor progression/relapse. Data came from immunoSEQ multiplex PCR; TCRdb stores just in-frame clones and leaves some out. The sample shows under 30,000 clones, around 92% of them seen only once. The source material was blood, sampled after dendritic cell vaccination. These receptors originate from a human donor with glioblastoma.

The chain joins TRBV20-1 to TRBJ1-1; no clear D. V lost 7 bases and J 0 bases, leaving 6 bases between the germline ends. This CDR3 spans 11 amino acids. CDR1 and CDR2 (germline): DFQATT, SNEGSKA (reference sequence). CDR3 nucleotides: TGCAGTGTTCAGTTGAACACTGAAGCTTTCTTT. Its protein product is CSVQLNTEAFF.

Written as DNA, the CDR3 is TGCGCCAGCAGCGCTGGACTAGCGGGAGGAGGAGAAGAGACCCAGTACTTC. It is translated as CASSAGLAGGGEETQYF. V gene TRBV5-1 combines with J gene TRBJ2-5; the match to TRBD2 covers 14 bases. Germline assignment: CDR1 SGHRS and CDR2 YFSETQ. CDR3 size: 17 residues. After removal of 4 bases from V and 3 bases from J, the junction contained 8 bases not matched to a gene.

This clone was found once. The chain employs TRBV7-2 and TRBJ2-7; a possible D gene is TRBD1 (6 bases). The CDR3 extends over 13 amino acids. CDR1 is SGHTA and CDR2 is FQGNSA in the germline V gene. V lost 5 bases, J lost 3 bases, and 11 bases lay in between. The CDR3 loop reads CASSKTGLYEQYF. The CDR3, as DNA: TGTGCCAGCAGCAAGACAGGACTCTACGAGCAGTACTTC. Supplemented by reference TRBV7-2 and TRBJ2-7, the full variable domain reads GAGVSQSPSNKVTEKGKDVELRCDPISGHTALYWYRQSLGQGLEFLIYFQGNSAPDKSGLPSDRFSAERTGGSVSTLTIQRTQQEDSAVYLCASSKTGLYEQYFGPGTRLTVT.

Of note for this clone: Different DNA sequences within this sample yield the same CDR3. J is TRBJ1-6 and V is TRBV7-9; 10 bases are a match to TRBD1. Germline V gene sequence: CDR1 SEHNR, CDR2 FQNEAQ (reference sequence). The CDR3 spans 15 residues. V shed 5 bases, J shed 10 bases, and the junction held 8 bases outside the gene matches. CDR3 loop: CASSLGGTGDSPLHF. The DNA for the CDR3 is TGTGCCAGCAGCCTGGGGGGGACAGGGGACTCACCCCTCCACTTT.

The chain couples TRBV10-3 to TRBJ2-1; TRBD2 agrees at 11 bases. The CDR3 sequence is 16 residues long. V lost 10 bases and J lost 6; bases outside the gene matches: 14. In germline, CDR1 is ENHRY, CDR2 SYGVKD. The CDR3 spells CATETSGEGDLNEQFF. For the CDR3, the DNA is TGTGCCACCGAGACTAGCGGGGAGGGGGACCTCAATGAGCAGTTCTTC.

This chain uses TRBV7-8 with TRBJ2-7; 7 nucleotides align to TRBD1. Germline V gene data show CDR1 as SGHVS and CDR2 as FQNEAQ. V shed 4 bases, J shed 2 bases, and the junction held 5 bases outside the gene matches. The CDR3 is 14 amino acids. The CDR3 reads CASSYPTGTYEQYF. The DNA for the CDR3 is TGTGCCAGCAGCTACCCGACAGGGACCTACGAGCAGTACTTC.

The chain combines TRBV7-8 with TRBJ2-7; TRBD2 agrees at 7 bases. Germline-derived CDR1 and CDR2 are SGHVS and FQNEAQ. This CDR3 spans 15 amino acids. V lost 3 bases and J lost 2; bases outside the gene matches: 7. This CDR3 is CASSFEAGPTYEQYF. In DNA form, the CDR3 reads TGTGCCAGCAGCTTTGAAGCGGGGCCAACCTACGAGCAGTACTTC. Filled out from reference TRBV7-8 and TRBJ2-7, the complete variable domain reads GAGVSQSPRYKVAKRGQDVALRCDPISGHVSLFWYQQALGQGPEFLTYFQNEAQLDKSGLPSDRFFAERPEGSVSTLKIQRTQQEDSAVYLCASSFEAGPTYEQYFGPGTRLTVT.

The chain recombines TRBV5-1 with TRBJ2-7; 7 bases map to TRBD1. V trimming: 3 bases; J trimming: 7 bases; junction bases outside the gene matches: 13. Germline V gene sequence: CDR1 SGHRS, CDR2 YFSETQ. The CDR3 extends over 15 amino acids. Here the CDR3 DNA reads TGCGCCAGCAGCTCAAATCCGGGACAGTTTTTGGAGCAGTACTTC. This translates into CASSSNPGQFLEQYF.

This clone has a single count. J is TRBJ2-7 and V is TRBV5-1, with D possibly matching TRBD2 (6 bases). Germline V CDR1 and CDR2: SGHRS, YFSETQ. The V end was cut by 4 bases, the J end by 3 bases, with 8 bases between. The CDR3 sequence is 12 residues long. The DNA of the CDR3 is TGCGCCAGCAGCCCGGACTACTACGAGCAGTACTTC. Translated, it gives CASSPDYYEQYF.

V gene TRBV13 combines with J gene TRBJ2-7; TRBD1 agrees at 8 bases. This CDR3 contains 15 residues. Trimming removed 5 bases from V and 7 bases from J; junction bases left unmatched: 13. Germline V gives CDR1 PRHDT, CDR2 FYEKMQ (reference sequence). CDR3 loop: CASSTNLGRGREQYF. Here the CDR3 DNA reads TGTGCCAGCAGCACCAATTTGGGCAGGGGGCGAGAGCAGTACTTC. The whole variable domain, filled in from reference TRBV13 and TRBJ2-7, reads AAGVIQSPRHLIKEKRETATLKCYPIPRHDTVYWYQQGPGQDPQFLISFYEKMQSDKGSIPDRFSAQQFSDYHSELNMSSLELGDSALYFCASSTNLGRGREQYFGPGTRLTVT.